This paragraph covers one T cell receptor beta chain sequence. The antigen remains undetermined. This sample is drawn from a study of beta chain features in type 1 diabetes. Reverse transcribing all isolated RNA meant expressed TCRB transcripts were sequenced. Assay: immunoSEQ multiplex PCR; the TCRdb copy retains only in-frame clones and omits some. The sample carries a few hundred thousand clones, roughly a fifth recorded once. The CDR3 extends over 14 amino acids. Trimming took 3 bases from V and 5 from J, leaving 13 bases between them. Looked up from germline, CDR1 is LNHNV and CDR2 is YYDKDF (reference sequence). Overall study findings and caveats: It was among patients, rather than healthy donors, that naive, central memory and Treg TCRB repertoires appeared more similar.

Sequencing was performed on naive CD4+ T cells from blood. This sequence was found in a woman younger than 35 in good health. V gene TRBV15 combines with J gene TRBJ2-5, with D tentatively TRBD2 (5 bases). CDR3 sequence reads: CATSSAGGIETQYF. The CDR3, as DNA: TGTGCCACCAGCAGCGCGGGTGGTATTGAGACCCAGTACTTC.